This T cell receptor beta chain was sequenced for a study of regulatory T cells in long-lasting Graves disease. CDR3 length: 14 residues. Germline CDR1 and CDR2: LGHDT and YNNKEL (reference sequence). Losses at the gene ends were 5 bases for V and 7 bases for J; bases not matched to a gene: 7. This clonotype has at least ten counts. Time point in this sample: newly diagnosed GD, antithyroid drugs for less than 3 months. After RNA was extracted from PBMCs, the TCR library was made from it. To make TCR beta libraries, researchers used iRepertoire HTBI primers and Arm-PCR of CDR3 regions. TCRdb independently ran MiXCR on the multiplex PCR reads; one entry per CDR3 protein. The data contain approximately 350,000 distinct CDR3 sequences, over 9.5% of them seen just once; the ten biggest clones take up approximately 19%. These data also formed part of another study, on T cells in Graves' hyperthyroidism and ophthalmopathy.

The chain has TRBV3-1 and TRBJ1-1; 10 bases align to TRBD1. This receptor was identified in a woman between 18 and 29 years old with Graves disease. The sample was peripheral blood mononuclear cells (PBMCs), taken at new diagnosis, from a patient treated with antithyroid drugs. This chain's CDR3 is CASSSGTGELEAFF. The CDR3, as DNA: TGTGCCAGCAGCTCGGGGACAGGGGAACTTGAAGCTTTCTTT.